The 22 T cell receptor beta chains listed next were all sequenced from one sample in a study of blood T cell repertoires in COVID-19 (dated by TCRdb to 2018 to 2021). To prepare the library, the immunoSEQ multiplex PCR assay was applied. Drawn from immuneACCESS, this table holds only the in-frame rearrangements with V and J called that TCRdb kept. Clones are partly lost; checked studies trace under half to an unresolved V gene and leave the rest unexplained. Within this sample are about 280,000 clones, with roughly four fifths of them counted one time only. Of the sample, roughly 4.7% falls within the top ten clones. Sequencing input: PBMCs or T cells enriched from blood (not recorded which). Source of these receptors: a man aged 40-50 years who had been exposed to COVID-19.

This CDR3 is CASSAMGGGSKTQYF. CDR3 in DNA: TGTGCCAGCAGCGCCATGGGGGGGGGCTCGAAGACCCAGTACTTC. V usage is TRBV7-9 and J usage is TRBJ2-5; a weak D match, TRBD2 (7 bases). This CDR3 has 15 amino acids. Germline-derived CDR1 and CDR2 are SEHNR and FQNEAQ (reference sequence). V shed 5 bases and J shed 6 bases, with 19 bases lying between them.

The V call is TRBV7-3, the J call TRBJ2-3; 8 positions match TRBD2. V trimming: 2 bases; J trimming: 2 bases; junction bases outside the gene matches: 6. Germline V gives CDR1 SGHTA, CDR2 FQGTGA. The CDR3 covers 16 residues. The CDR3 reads CASSLGGLGYTDTQYF. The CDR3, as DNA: TGTGCCAGCAGCTTAGGGGGACTAGGATACACAGATACGCAGTATTTT.

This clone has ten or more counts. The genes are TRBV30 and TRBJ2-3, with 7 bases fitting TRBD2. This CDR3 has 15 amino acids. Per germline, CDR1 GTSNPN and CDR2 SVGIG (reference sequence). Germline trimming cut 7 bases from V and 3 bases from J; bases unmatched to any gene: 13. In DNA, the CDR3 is TGTGCCTATGGACCCGCGGGAGAGATTACAGATACGCAGTATTTT. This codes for CAYGPAGEITDTQYF.

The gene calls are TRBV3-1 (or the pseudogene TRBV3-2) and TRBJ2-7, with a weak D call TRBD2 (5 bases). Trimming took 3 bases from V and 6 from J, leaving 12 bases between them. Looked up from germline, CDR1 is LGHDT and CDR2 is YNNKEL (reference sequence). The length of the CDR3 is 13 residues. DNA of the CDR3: TGTGCCAGCAGCCATACTAGTTTAGGCGAGCAGTACTTC. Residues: CASSHTSLGEQYF.

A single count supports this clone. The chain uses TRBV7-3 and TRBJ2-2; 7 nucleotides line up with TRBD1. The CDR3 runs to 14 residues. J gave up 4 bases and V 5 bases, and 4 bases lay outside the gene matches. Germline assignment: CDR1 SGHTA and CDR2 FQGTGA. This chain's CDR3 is CASSAAGGTGELFF. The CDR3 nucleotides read TGTGCCAGCAGCGCAGCAGGGGGCACCGGGGAGCTGTTTTTT.

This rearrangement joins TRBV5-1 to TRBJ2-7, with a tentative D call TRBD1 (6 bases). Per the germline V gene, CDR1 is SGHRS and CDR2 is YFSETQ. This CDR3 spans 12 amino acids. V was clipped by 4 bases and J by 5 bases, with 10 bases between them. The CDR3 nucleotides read TGCGCCAGCAGCATTAACAGGGACGAGCAGTACTTC. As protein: CASSINRDEQYF.

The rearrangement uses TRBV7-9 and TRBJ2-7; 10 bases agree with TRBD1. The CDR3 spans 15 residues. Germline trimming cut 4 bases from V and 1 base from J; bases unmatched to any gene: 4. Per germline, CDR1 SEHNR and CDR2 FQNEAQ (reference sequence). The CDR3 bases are TGTGCCAGCAGCTCTCCGGGACAGGGGTCCTACGAGCAGTACTTC. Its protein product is CASSSPGQGSYEQYF.

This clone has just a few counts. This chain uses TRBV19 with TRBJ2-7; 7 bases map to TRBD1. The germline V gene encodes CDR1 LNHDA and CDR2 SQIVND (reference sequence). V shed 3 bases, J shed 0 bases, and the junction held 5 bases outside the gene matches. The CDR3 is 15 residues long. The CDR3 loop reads CASSINRDSSYEQYF. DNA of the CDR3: TGTGCCAGTAGTATTAACCGGGACAGCTCCTACGAGCAGTACTTC.

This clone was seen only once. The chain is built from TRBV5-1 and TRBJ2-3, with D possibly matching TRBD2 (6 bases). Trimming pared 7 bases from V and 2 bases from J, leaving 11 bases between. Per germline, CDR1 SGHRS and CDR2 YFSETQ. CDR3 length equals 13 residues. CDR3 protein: CASAGLDTDTQYF. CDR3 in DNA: TGCGCCAGCGCGGGACTCGACACAGATACGCAGTATTTT.

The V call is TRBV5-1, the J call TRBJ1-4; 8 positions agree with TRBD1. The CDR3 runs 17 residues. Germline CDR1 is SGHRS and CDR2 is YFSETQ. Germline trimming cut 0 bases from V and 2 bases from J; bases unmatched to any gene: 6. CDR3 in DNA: TGCGCCAGCAGCTTGGGACAGGGGAGGTCCACTAATGAAAAACTGTTTTTT. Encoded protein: CASSLGQGRSTNEKLFF.

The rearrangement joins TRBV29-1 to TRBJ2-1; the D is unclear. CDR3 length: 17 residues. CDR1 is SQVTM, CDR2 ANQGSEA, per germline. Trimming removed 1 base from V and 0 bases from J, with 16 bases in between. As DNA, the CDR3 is TGCAGCGTTGAAGGCCGCCGTCGCTTCAGCTCCTACAATGAGCAGTTCTTC. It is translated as CSVEGRRRFSSYNEQFF.

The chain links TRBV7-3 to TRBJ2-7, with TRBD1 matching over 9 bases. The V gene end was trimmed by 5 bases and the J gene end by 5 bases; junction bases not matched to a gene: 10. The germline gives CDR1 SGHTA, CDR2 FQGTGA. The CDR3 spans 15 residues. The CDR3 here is CASSLLGQGLDEQYF. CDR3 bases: TGTGCCAGCAGCCTACTTGGACAGGGGTTGGACGAGCAGTACTTC.

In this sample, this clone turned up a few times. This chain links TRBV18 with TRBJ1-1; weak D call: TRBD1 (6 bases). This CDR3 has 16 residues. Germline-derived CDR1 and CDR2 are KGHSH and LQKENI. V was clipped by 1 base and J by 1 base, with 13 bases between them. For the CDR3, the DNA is TGTGCCAGCTCACCACGGTTAGCAGGGGAGAACACTGAAGCTTTCTTT. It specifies CASSPRLAGENTEAFF.

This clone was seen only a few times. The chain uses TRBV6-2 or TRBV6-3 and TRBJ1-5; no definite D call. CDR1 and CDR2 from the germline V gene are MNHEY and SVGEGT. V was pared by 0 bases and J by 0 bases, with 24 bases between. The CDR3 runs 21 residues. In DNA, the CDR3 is TGTGCCAGCAGTTACTCCCCCCGGGGTGGGCAGACGATCTATAGCAATCAGCCCCAGCATTTT. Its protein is CASSYSPRGGQTIYSNQPQHF.

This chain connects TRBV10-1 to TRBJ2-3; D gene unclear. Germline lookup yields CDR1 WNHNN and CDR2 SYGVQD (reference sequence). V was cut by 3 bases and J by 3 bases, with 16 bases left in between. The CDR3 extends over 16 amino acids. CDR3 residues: CASSDSRSPRTDTQYF. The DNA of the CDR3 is TGCGCCAGCAGTGATAGTCGAAGCCCTAGAACAGATACGCAGTATTTT.

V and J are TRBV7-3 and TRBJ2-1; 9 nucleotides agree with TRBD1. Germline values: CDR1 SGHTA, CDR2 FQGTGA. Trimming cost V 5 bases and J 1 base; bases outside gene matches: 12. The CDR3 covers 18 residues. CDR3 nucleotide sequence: TGTGCCAGCAGCCCCAACAGGGGGCAACATATATCCTACAATGAGCAGTTCTTC. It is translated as CASSPNRGQHISYNEQFF.

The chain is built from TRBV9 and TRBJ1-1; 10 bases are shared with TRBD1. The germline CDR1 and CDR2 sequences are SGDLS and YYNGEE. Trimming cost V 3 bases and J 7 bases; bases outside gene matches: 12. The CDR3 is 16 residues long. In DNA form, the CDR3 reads TGTGCCAGCAGCGGGGGGGACAGGGGTCGAATGGATGAAGCTTTCTTT. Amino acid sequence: CASSGGDRGRMDEAFF. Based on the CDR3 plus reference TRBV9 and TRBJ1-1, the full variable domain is DSGVTQTPKHLITATGQRVTLRCSPRSGDLSVYWYQQSLDQGLQFLIQYYNGEERAKGNILERFSAQQFPDLHSELNLSSLELGDSALYFCASSGGDRGRMDEAFFGQGTRLTVV.

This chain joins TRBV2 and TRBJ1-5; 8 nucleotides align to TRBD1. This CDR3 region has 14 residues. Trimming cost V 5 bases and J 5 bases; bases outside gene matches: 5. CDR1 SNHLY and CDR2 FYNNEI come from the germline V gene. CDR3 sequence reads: CASSQDREYQPQHF. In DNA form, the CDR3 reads TGTGCCAGCAGTCAGGACAGGGAATATCAGCCCCAGCATTTT.

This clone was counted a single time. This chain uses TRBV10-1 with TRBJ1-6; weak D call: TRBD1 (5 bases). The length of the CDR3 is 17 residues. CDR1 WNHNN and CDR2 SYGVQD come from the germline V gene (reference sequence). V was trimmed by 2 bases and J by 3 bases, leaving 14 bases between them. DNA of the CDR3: TGCGCCAGCAGTGAGGTGCGGAGGGGTGACTATAATTCACCCCTCCACTTT. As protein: CASSEVRRGDYNSPLHF.

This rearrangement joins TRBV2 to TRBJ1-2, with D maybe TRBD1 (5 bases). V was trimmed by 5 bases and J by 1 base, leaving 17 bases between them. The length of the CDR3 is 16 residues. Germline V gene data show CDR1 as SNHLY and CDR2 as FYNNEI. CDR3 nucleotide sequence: TGTGCCAGCAGTATGGGGGACGGGAGCTATAACTATGGCTACACCTTC. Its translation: CASSMGDGSYNYGYTF.

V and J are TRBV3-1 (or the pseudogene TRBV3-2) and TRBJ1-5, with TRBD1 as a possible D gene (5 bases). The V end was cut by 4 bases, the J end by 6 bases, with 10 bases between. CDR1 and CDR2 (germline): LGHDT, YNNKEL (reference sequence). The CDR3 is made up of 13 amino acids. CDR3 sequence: CASSPGRAQPQHF. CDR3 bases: TGTGCCAGCAGCCCAGGGAGGGCTCAGCCCCAGCATTTT.

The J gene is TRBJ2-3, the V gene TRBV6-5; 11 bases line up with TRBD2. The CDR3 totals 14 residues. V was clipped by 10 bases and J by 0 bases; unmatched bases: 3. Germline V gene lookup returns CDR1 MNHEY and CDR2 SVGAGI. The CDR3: CAIGTSGSTDTQYF. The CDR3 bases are TGTGCCATCGGGACTAGCGGTAGCACAGATACGCAGTATTTT.